The entry below describes one T cell receptor (beta chain). Its antigen is undetermined. The germline CDR1 and CDR2 sequences are LNHDA and SQIVND (reference sequence). This CDR3 spans 13 amino acids. V lost 1 base and J 4 bases, leaving 7 bases between the germline ends. This entry belongs to a study of OX40 agonist ivuxolimab in advanced cancers. Study summary: Every 2 weeks, patients received ivuxolimab intravenously, dosed at 0.01 to 10 mg/kg. Study-wide results and limits: Expanded clones were, on average, more numerous in CD8+ T cells than in CD4+.

Repertoires were generated with immunoSEQ multiplex PCR, while TCRdb's copy carries only in-frame clones and drops some. This sample yields tens of thousands of clones, of which about 89% are seen a single time; approximately 0.41% belongs to the top ten. V is TRBV19 and J is TRBJ1-2; D is undetermined. The receptor comes from an adult with an advanced solid tumor such as melanoma, head and neck, liver or kidney cancer. The source was CD4+ or CD8+ T cells sorted from blood, collected in a trial of the OX40 agonist ivuxolimab. The CDR3 reads CASSIGRSYGYTF. The DNA of the CDR3 is TGTGCCAGTAGTATAGGCCGGAGCTATGGCTACACCTTC.